One sample yielded the 2 T cell receptor beta chains listed below, sequenced in a study of shared clonotypes between healthy human individuals. The data were produced by immunoSEQ multiplex PCR, yet TCRdb's version contains in-frame clones alone and is incomplete. The sample includes 2 million to 2.5 million clones, 90% to 95% of them seen just once. The sample consisted of naive CD4+ T cells sorted from blood. Sample subset: CD45RA+ positively selected. The receptors stem from a man between 18 and 29 years old in good health.

This sequence joins TRBV7-6 and TRBJ1-1; TRBD1 might be the D (5 bases). This CDR3 is 13 amino acids long. V was trimmed by 7 bases and J by 1 base, leaving 10 bases between them. Germline assignment: CDR1 SGHVS and CDR2 FNYEAQ. In DNA, the CDR3 is TGTGCCAGCACAACCGGGGGGAACACTGAAGCTTTCTTT. This encodes CASTTGGNTEAFF.

This chain links TRBV7-3 with TRBJ2-1; D is undetermined. There are 14 residues in the CDR3. Germline CDR1 reads SGHTA; CDR2 reads FQGTGA. The V end lost 3 bases, the J end lost 6 bases, and 12 bases lay between the germline ends. The CDR3 spells CASSLNSVSNEQFF. In DNA, the CDR3 is TGTGCCAGCAGCTTGAATTCGGTATCCAATGAGCAGTTCTTC. The full variable domain, completed using reference TRBV7-3 and TRBJ2-1, is GAGVSQTPSNKVTEKGKYVELRCDPISGHTALYWYRQSLGQGPEFLIYFQGTGAADDSGLPNDRFFAVRPEGSVSTLKIQRTERGDSAVYLCASSLNSVSNEQFFGPGTRLTVL.